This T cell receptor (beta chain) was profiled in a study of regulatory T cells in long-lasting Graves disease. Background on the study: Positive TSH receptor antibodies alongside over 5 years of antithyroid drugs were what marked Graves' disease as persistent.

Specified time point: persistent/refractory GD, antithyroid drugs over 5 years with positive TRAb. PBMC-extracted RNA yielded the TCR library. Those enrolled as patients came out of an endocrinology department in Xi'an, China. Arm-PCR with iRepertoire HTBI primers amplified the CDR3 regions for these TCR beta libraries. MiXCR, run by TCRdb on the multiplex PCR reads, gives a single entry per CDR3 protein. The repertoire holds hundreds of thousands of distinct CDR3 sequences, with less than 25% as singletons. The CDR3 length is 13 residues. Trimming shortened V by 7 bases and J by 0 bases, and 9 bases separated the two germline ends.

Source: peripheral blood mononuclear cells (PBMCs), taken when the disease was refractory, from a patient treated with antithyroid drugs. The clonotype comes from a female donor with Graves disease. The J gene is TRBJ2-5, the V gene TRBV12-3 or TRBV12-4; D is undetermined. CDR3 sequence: CASTRTNQETQYF. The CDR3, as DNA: TGTGCCAGCACGAGGACCAACCAAGAGACCCAGTACTTC.